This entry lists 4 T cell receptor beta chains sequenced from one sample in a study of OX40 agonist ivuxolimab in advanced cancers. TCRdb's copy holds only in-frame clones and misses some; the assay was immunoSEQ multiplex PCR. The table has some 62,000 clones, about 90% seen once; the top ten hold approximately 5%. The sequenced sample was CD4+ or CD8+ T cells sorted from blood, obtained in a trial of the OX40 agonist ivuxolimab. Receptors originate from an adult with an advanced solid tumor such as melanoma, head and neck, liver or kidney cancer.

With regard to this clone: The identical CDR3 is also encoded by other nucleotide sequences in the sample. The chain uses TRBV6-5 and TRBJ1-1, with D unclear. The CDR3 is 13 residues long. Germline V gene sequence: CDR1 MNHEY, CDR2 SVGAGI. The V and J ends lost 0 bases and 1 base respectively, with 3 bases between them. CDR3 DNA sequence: TGTGCCAGCAGTTACTCGAGGAACACTGAAGCTTTCTTT. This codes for CASSYSRNTEAFF.

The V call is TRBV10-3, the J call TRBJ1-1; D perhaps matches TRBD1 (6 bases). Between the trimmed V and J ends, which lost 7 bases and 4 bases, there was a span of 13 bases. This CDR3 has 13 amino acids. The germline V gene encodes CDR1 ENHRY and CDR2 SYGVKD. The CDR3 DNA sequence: TGTGCCATCAAATCACAGGGTTCCACTGAAGCTTTCTTT. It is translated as CAIKSQGSTEAFF.

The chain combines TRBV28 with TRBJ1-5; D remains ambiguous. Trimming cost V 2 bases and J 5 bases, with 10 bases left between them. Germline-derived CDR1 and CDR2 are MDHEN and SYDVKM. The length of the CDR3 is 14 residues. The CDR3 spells CASSLRRVDQPQHF. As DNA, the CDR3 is TGTGCCAGCAGTTTACGCAGAGTGGATCAGCCCCAGCATTTT.

The CDR3 sequence: CASSLEFGGSNQPQHF. The CDR3 coding sequence is TGTGCCAGCAGCCTTGAGTTCGGTGGAAGCAATCAGCCCCAGCATTTT. The chain recombines TRBV7-9 with TRBJ1-5; unclear D gene. V gave up 5 bases and J gave up 1 base, with 15 bases separating them. Germline assignment: CDR1 SEHNR and CDR2 FQNEAQ (reference sequence). CDR3 size: 16 residues. The full variable domain, its missing parts supplied by reference TRBV7-9 and TRBJ1-5, is DTGVSQNPRHKITKRGQNVTFRCDPISEHNRLYWYRQTLGQGPEFLTYFQNEAQLEKSRLLSDRFSAERPKGSFSTLEIQRTEQGDSAMYLCASSLEFGGSNQPQHFGDGTRLSIL.